The 26 T cell receptor beta chains reported below all come from one sample, sequenced in a study of shared clonotypes between healthy human individuals. The table came from immunoSEQ multiplex PCR; TCRdb's copy has only in-frame clones and leaves some out. This sample has about 330,000 clones, with around two thirds found just once. What was sequenced was memory CD4+ T cells sorted from blood. Subset indicated: CD45RA-negative fraction. All receptors derive from a man under 40 in good health.

The chain has TRBV2 and TRBJ2-3, with a weak D call TRBD1 (5 bases). Germline CDR1 SNHLY, CDR2 FYNNEI. This CDR3 is 15 amino acids long. V was trimmed by 10 bases and J by 3 bases, leaving 20 bases between them. The CDR3: CATAELTPGTDTQYF. The CDR3 DNA reads as TGTGCCACCGCGGAACTAACCCCAGGGACAGATACGCAGTATTTT.

The rearrangement uses TRBV6-5 and TRBJ2-7, with 10 bases lining up with TRBD1. Germline V gene data show CDR1 as MNHEY and CDR2 as SVGAGI. The CDR3 has 16 amino acids. V trimming: 0 bases; J trimming: 5 bases; junction bases outside the gene matches: 7. CDR3 in DNA: TGTGCCAGCAGTTACTCGTTCGGGACAGGGGCTAACGAGCAGTACTTC. Protein: CASSYSFGTGANEQYF.

This clone was detected only once. The CDR3 sequence is CATWDPNGYNEQFF. DNA for the CDR3: TGTGCCACTTGGGACCCTAACGGCTACAATGAGCAGTTCTTC. V gene TRBV25-1 combines with J gene TRBJ2-1; D is possibly TRBD1 or TRBD2 (5 bases each). This CDR3 is 14 amino acids long. Germline V gives CDR1 MGHDK, CDR2 SYGVNS. The V end lost 10 bases, the J end lost 3 bases, and 16 bases lay between the germline ends.

CDR3 sequence (DNA): TGTGCCAGCAGCTTGAACCGGCAGGGGTACTCTGGGGCCAACGTCCTGACTTTC. It translates to CASSLNRQGYSGANVLTF. The J gene is TRBJ2-6, the V gene TRBV7-8; possible D gene TRBD1, 6 bases. V lost 3 bases to trimming and J lost 0 bases, with 15 bases between them. This CDR3 has 18 residues. The germline CDR1 and CDR2 sequences are SGHVS and FQNEAQ.

This chain connects TRBV2 to TRBJ2-2; D is possibly TRBD2 (6 bases). The germline V and J ends were trimmed by 4 bases and 0 bases, with 15 bases remaining between them. The CDR3 contains 17 residues. The germline gives CDR1 SNHLY, CDR2 FYNNEI. This CDR3 reads CASSVRRGVTNTGELFF. CDR3 DNA: TGTGCCAGCAGTGTCCGGCGGGGTGTAACGAACACCGGGGAGCTGTTTTTT.

The rearrangement links TRBV7-2 to TRBJ2-5; D may match TRBD1 or TRBD2 (6 bases each). The CDR3 spans 14 residues. V lost 8 bases to trimming and J lost 9 bases, with 22 bases between them. Germline lookup yields CDR1 SGHTA and CDR2 FQGNSA. Here the CDR3 DNA reads TGTGCCAGCGGTTTAGGGGGGCCGCTTGGGTCCCAGTACTTC. Protein sequence: CASGLGGPLGSQYF.

J is TRBJ2-3 and V is TRBV5-1, with 11 nucleotides matching TRBD2. There are 16 residues in the CDR3. Germline V gene data show CDR1 as SGHRS and CDR2 as YFSETQ. The trim removed 2 bases at V and 4 bases at J, leaving 6 bases unmatched. The DNA for the CDR3 is TGCGCCAGCAGCTTCGCAACTAGCGGGAGCGCAGATACGCAGTATTTT. It yields the protein CASSFATSGSADTQYF. Combining the CDR3 with reference TRBV5-1 and TRBJ2-3 gives the whole variable domain KAGVTQTPRYLIKTRGQQVTLSCSPISGHRSVSWYQQTPGQGLQFLFEYFSETQRNKGNFPGRFSGRQFSNSRSEMNVSTLELGDSALYLCASSFATSGSADTQYFGPGTRLTVL.

This CDR3 reads CASSASGAPTDTQYF. CDR3 nucleotide sequence: TGTGCCAGCAGCGCTAGCGGTGCCCCCACAGATACGCAGTATTTT. The V gene is TRBV7-3, the J gene TRBJ2-3; TRBD2 aligns across 7 bases. The germline V gene encodes CDR1 SGHTA and CDR2 FQGTGA. With V trimmed by 5 bases and J by 2 bases, 7 bases remained unmatched. The CDR3 sequence is 15 residues long.

This clone was found a few times. This rearrangement joins TRBV2 to TRBJ2-4, with 13 bases lining up with TRBD2. With 5 bases clipped from V and 4 bases from J, the junction kept 5 bases outside the gene matches. Germline V gene data show CDR1 as SNHLY and CDR2 as FYNNEI. This CDR3 is 16 amino acids long. The CDR3: CASSIRTSGGKNIQYF. CDR3 nucleotide sequence: TGTGCCAGCAGTATACGGACTAGCGGGGGAAAAAACATTCAGTACTTC.

In this sample, this clone turned up a few times. This rearrangement joins TRBV19 to TRBJ2-3; D uncertain. V shed 1 base and J shed 4 bases, with 12 bases lying between them. Germline CDR1 reads LNHDA; CDR2 reads SQIVND (reference sequence). CDR3 length equals 15 residues. In nucleotides, the CDR3 is TGTGCCAGTAGTATAGTAACTCCCAGCGCAGATACGCAGTATTTT. Translating gives CASSIVTPSADTQYF. The full variable domain, with the rest looked up from reference TRBV19 and TRBJ2-3, is DGGITQSPKYLFRKEGQNVTLSCEQNLNHDAMYWYRQDPGQGLRLIYYSQIVNDFQKGDIAEGYSVSREKKESFPLTVTSAQKNPTAFYLCASSIVTPSADTQYFGPGTRLTVL.

V is TRBV16 and J is TRBJ2-2; no definite D call. V lost 2 bases to trimming and J lost 2 bases, with 6 bases between them. The CDR3 has 14 amino acids. The germline V gene has CDR1 KGHSY and CDR2 FQNENV. As DNA, the CDR3 is TGTGCCAGCAGCCAAAGCATTAACACCGGGGAGCTGTTTTTT. Its translation: CASSQSINTGELFF.

The chain has TRBV6-1 and TRBJ2-3, with D perhaps TRBD2 (5 bases). This CDR3 is 11 amino acids long. Germline values: CDR1 MNHNS, CDR2 SASEGT. V was pared by 8 bases and J by 10 bases, with 13 bases between. CDR3 loop: CASGSGVSQYF. The CDR3 region has the DNA TGTGCCAGCGGCTCCGGGGTGTCGCAGTATTTT.

The J gene is TRBJ1-2, the V gene TRBV6-1, with a tentative D call TRBD1 (5 bases). The CDR3 covers 14 residues. Germline-derived CDR1 and CDR2 are MNHNS and SASEGT. V shed 7 bases and J shed 7 bases, with 19 bases lying between them. CDR3 in DNA: TGTGCCAGCACCCGAGGGCCCCAGGGCGGTGGCTACACCTTC. Amino acid sequence: CASTRGPQGGGYTF.

V gene TRBV7-8 combines with J gene TRBJ1-5, with D hard to call. V was pared by 5 bases and J by 3 bases, with 17 bases between. The CDR3 length is 16 residues. Germline V gives CDR1 SGHVS, CDR2 FQNEAQ. The CDR3 DNA sequence: TGTGCCAGCAGCACGCACGCCACTAGCGACAATCAGCCCCAGCATTTT. This translates into CASSTHATSDNQPQHF. Complete variable domain (other parts from reference TRBV7-8 and TRBJ1-5): GAGVSQSPRYKVAKRGQDVALRCDPISGHVSLFWYQQALGQGPEFLTYFQNEAQLDKSGLPSDRFFAERPEGSVSTLKIQRTQQEDSAVYLCASSTHATSDNQPQHFGDGTRLSIL.

The chain employs TRBV11-2 and TRBJ2-7; a weak D match, TRBD2 (5 bases). Germline assignment: CDR1 SGHAT and CDR2 FQNNGV. Trimming removed 4 bases at V and 5 bases at J, with 12 bases between. This CDR3 contains 13 residues. DNA for the CDR3: TGTGCCAGCAGCTCCTCGTGGGGAGACGAGCAGTACTTC. This translates into CASSSSWGDEQYF.

This clone was seen repeatedly, ten times or more. The chain couples TRBV6-1 to TRBJ1-5; D not resolved. The V gene lost 3 bases and the J gene lost 1 base, with 16 bases spanning the gap. From germline, CDR1 is MNHNS and CDR2 SASEGT. The CDR3 loop spans 17 amino acids. The CDR3 protein is CASSEIMRHSSNQPQHF. For the CDR3, the DNA is TGTGCCAGCAGTGAGATCATGCGACATTCAAGCAATCAGCCCCAGCATTTT.

J is TRBJ1-2 and V is TRBV7-2, with 7 nucleotides matching TRBD1. CDR1 and CDR2 from the germline V gene are SGHTA and FQGNSA. The CDR3 has 15 amino acids. With V trimmed by 6 bases and J by 2 bases, 9 bases remained unmatched. CDR3 nucleotide sequence: TGTGCCAGCAGGGAATCCGGGACAGACAACTATGGCTACACCTTC. Amino acids: CASRESGTDNYGYTF.

The rearrangement uses TRBV28 and TRBJ2-1, with a tentative D call TRBD1 (5 bases). The V gene lost 10 bases and the J gene lost 7 bases, with 17 bases spanning the gap. The CDR3 is made up of 13 amino acids. Germline lookup yields CDR1 MDHEN and CDR2 SYDVKM. Here the CDR3 DNA reads TGTGCCATTGCGACAGCCCCAATTAATGAGCAGTTCTTC. This gives the protein CAIATAPINEQFF.

CDR3 residues: CASSYRSGVNEQYF. The CDR3 DNA reads as TGTGCCAGCAGTTACCGGTCAGGGGTGAACGAGCAGTACTTC. This chain joins TRBV6-6 and TRBJ2-7; tentative D call: TRBD1 (6 bases). The CDR3 runs 14 residues. Between the trimmed V and J ends, which lost 2 bases and 5 bases, there was a span of 13 bases. The germline gives CDR1 MNHNY, CDR2 SVGAGI (reference sequence).

This chain links TRBV29-1 with TRBJ2-5; 8 nucleotides line up with TRBD1. J was trimmed by 7 bases and V by 3 bases; bases with no gene match: 7. Germline CDR1 SQVTM, CDR2 ANQGSEA. The CDR3 has 13 amino acids. The CDR3 nucleotides read TGCAGCGTTGAGCAGGGGGCCTCTCGGACCCAGTACTTC. Translating it yields CSVEQGASRTQYF.

This clone has just a few counts. The V call is TRBV19, the J call TRBJ1-2; D perhaps matches TRBD1 (6 bases). The CDR3 runs to 13 residues. Per the germline V gene, CDR1 is LNHDA and CDR2 is SQIVND (reference sequence). Deletions cut 3 bases from V and 7 bases from J, with 12 bases between. CDR3 coding DNA: TGTGCCAGTAGTATCGATGGACAGAGTGGCTACACCTTC. It specifies CASSIDGQSGYTF. Together with reference TRBV19 and TRBJ1-2, the CDR3 gives the full variable domain: DGGITQSPKYLFRKEGQNVTLSCEQNLNHDAMYWYRQDPGQGLRLIYYSQIVNDFQKGDIAEGYSVSREKKESFPLTVTSAQKNPTAFYLCASSIDGQSGYTFGSGTRLTVV.

The chain recombines TRBV21-1 with TRBJ2-7; the table's D call TRBD1 went unverified against the DNA. TRBV21-1 is annotated as a pseudogene. The length of the CDR3 is 15 residues. The CDR3 protein is CASSKFPGHSYEQYF. The CDR3 region has the DNA TGTGCCAGCAGCAAATTCCCAGGGCACTCCTACGAGCAGTACTTC.

Only a few counts were recorded for this clone. This chain links TRBV13 with TRBJ2-7; TRBD1 matches 8 bases. The V gene end was trimmed by 5 bases and the J gene end by 0 bases; junction bases not matched to a gene: 9. The CDR3 contains 16 residues. From germline, CDR1 is PRHDT and CDR2 FYEKMQ (reference sequence). The CDR3 DNA follows: TGTGCCAGCAGCAGTAAGGGGACAGGTGGCTCCTACGAGCAGTACTTC. Translated, it gives CASSSKGTGGSYEQYF.

The chain combines TRBV5-1 with TRBJ2-2, with 13 bases fitting TRBD2. From germline, CDR1 is SGHRS and CDR2 YFSETQ. The length of the CDR3 is 18 residues. V lost 0 bases to trimming and J lost 7 bases; unmatched junction nucleotides: 9. In DNA form, the CDR3 reads TGCGCCAGCAGCTTGGCCAGGACTAGCGGGAGTTTGGTCGGGGAGCTGTTTTTT. Translating gives CASSLARTSGSLVGELFF. Variable domain in full (rest from reference TRBV5-1 and TRBJ2-2): KAGVTQTPRYLIKTRGQQVTLSCSPISGHRSVSWYQQTPGQGLQFLFEYFSETQRNKGNFPGRFSGRQFSNSRSEMNVSTLELGDSALYLCASSLARTSGSLVGELFFGEGSRLTVL.

Written as DNA, the CDR3 is TGTGCCAGCAGCCCAACAGGCTACGAGCAGTACTTC. Translation gives CASSPTGYEQYF. The V gene is TRBV11-2, the J gene TRBJ2-7; possible D gene TRBD1, 5 bases. Trimming left V 5 bases short and J 3 bases short, with 8 bases between. The germline gives CDR1 SGHAT, CDR2 FQNNGV. The CDR3 covers 12 residues.

The rearrangement links TRBV23-1 to TRBJ2-7; D perhaps matches TRBD1 (6 bases). TRBV23-1 is noted as an ORF with a role that remains uncertain. This CDR3 contains 15 residues. Trimming removed 0 bases at V and 2 bases at J, with 11 bases between. The CDR3 DNA reads TGCGCCAGCAGTCAATCGTGGACAGTCACCTACGAGCAGTACTTC. Its translation: CASSQSWTVTYEQYF.